The sequence of this T cell receptor (beta chain) was determined in a study of prognosis after radiotherapy for stage I lung cancer. This CDR3 has 15 amino acids. Looked up from germline, CDR1 is MNHNS and CDR2 is SASEGT. The V gene end was trimmed by 5 bases and the J gene end by 6 bases; junction bases not matched to a gene: 7. Two-round multiplex PCR amplified TCR beta CDR3 from genomic DNA. Primers (each specific to one TRBV or TRBJ gene) were used in first-round PCR. TCRdb itself ran the multiplex PCR reads through MiXCR, one entry per CDR3 protein. The table shows 15,000 to 20,000 distinct CDR3 sequences, with around half occurring only once.

The TCR sequence derives from a donor aged 50 or older with non-small cell lung cancer. Sequencing was performed on PBMCs, taken before or after stereotactic body radiation therapy (not recorded which). The chain recombines TRBV6-1 with TRBJ2-1, with 10 nucleotides matching TRBD2. The CDR3 nucleotides read TGTGCCAGCAGTAAGAGCGGGAGGGCCGGCAATGAGCAGTTCTTC. Amino acids: CASSKSGRAGNEQFF.